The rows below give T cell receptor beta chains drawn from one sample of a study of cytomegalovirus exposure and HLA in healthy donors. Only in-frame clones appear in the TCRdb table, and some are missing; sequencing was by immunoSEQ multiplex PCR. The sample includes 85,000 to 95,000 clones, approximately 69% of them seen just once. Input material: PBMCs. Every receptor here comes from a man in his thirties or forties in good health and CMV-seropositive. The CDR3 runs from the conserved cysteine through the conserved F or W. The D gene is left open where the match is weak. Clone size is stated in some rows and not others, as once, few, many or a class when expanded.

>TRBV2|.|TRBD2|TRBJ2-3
TGTGCCAGCAGTGCACTCCTAGCGGGAGGAGAAGATACGCAGTATTTT
CASSALLAGGEDTQYF
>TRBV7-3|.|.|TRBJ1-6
TGTGCCAGCAGCTTAACAGGGGCTAGGGGGAATTCACCCCTCCACTTT
CASSLTGARGNSPLHF
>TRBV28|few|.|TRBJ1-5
TGTGCCAGCATAGGTCCACGGGGACCCCAGCATTTT
CASIGPRGPQHF
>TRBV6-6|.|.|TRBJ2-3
TGTGCCAGCAGTTACGGAGCAGATAGCACAGATACGCAGTATTTT
CASSYGADSTDTQYF
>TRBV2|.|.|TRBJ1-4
TGTGCCACCGCGACAGGAGGCGGTGAAAAACTGTTTTTT
CATATGGGEKLFF
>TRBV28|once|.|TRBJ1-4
TGTGCCAGCAGCCAGACAGACCCAACTAATGAAAAACTGTTTTTT
CASSQTDPTNEKLFF
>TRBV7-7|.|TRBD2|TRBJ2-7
TGTGCCAGCAGCTTAGCTAGGGGACTAGCTATAGTGTACGAGCAGTACTTC
CASSLARGLAIVYEQYF
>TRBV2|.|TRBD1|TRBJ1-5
TGTGCCAGCACCGGGACAGCTGGGAATCAGCCCCAGCATTTT
CASTGTAGNQPQHF
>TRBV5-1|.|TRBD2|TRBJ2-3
TGCGCCAGCAGACCGACTAGCGGGGGCACAGATACGCAGTATTTT
CASRPTSGGTDTQYF
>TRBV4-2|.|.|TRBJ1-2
TGTGCCAGCAGCCAGGGGGCGGGCTATGGCTACACCTTC
CASSQGAGYGYTF
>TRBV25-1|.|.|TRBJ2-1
TGTGCCAGCAGTGCAAAAGGGGGGGAGCTTTCCTACAATGAGCAGTTCTTC
CASSAKGGELSYNEQFF
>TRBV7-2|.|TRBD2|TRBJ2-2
TGTGCCAGCACAACGAGGGAGGGCGGGGAGCTGTTTTTT
CASTTREGGELFF
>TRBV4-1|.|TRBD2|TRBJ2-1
TGCGCCAGCAGCCAGAGTGCTAGCGGATACAATGAGCAGTTCTTC
CASSQSASGYNEQFF
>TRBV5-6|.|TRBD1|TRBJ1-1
TGTGCCAGCAGCTTCGACAGGGGCCCCATGAACACTGAAGCTTTCTTT
CASSFDRGPMNTEAFF
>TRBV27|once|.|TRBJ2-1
TGTGCCAGCAGTTTTGGTAGCAGAAATGAGCAGTTCTTC
CASSFGSRNEQFF
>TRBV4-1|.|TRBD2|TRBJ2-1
TGCGCCAGCAGCCAAGGCCCTAGCGGGATGAGTCGTGAGCAGTTCTTC
CASSQGPSGMSREQFF
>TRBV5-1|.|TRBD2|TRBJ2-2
TGCGCCAGCTCCTACGCGGGGGTGGGGTCGAACACCGGGGAGCTGTTTTTT
CASSYAGVGSNTGELFF
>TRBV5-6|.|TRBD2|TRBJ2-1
TGTGCCAGCAGCTTATTAGCGGGAGGGCCCGATGAGCAGTTCTTC
CASSLLAGGPDEQFF
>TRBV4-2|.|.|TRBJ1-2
TGTGCCAGCAGCCAAGCTGAACAGGGACACTATGGCTACACCTTC
CASSQAEQGHYGYTF
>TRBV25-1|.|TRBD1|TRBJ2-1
TGTGCCAGCAGTACCCGACAGGGGCTAATCAATGAGCAGTTCTTC
CASSTRQGLINEQFF
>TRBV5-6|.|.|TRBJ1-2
TGTGCCAGCAGCTTGGGAGCGAACCCCTATGGCTACCCCTTC
CASSLGANPYGYPF
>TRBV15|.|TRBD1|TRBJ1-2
TGTGCCACCAGCACCCGGACAGGGGGCAGCTATGGCTACACCTTC
CATSTRTGGSYGYTF
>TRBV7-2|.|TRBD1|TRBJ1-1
TGTGCCAGCAGCTTAGGACAGGGAAGCGCTGAAGCTTTCTTT
CASSLGQGSAEAFF
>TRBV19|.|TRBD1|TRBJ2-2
TGTGCCAGTAGTACGATGGGGACAGCCACGAGCACCGGGGAGCTGTTTTTT
CASSTMGTATSTGELFF
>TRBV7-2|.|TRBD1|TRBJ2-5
TGTGCCAGCAGCTTAGAAGGGACAGGGGGCGTTTGGGAGACCCAGTACTTC
CASSLEGTGGVWETQYF
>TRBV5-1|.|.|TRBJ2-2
TGCGCCAGCAGCCCCGGGACTTCGAACACCGGGGAGCTGTTTTTT
CASSPGTSNTGELFF
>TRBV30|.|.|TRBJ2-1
TGTGCCTGGAGTGACCTAGATTACAATGAGCAGTTCTTC
CAWSDLDYNEQFF
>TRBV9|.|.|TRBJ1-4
TGTGCCAGCAGCGCCTACCTAGGGACATCAGAAGGAGAAAAACTGTTTTTT
CASSAYLGTSEGEKLFF
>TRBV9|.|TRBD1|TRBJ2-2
TGTGCCAGCAGCGTAGGACAGGGGGGGCGGGAGCTGTTTTTT
CASSVGQGGRELFF
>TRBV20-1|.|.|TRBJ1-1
TGCAGTGGCGAGCGAGATGCTTTCTTT
CSGERDAFF
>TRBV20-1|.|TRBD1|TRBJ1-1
TGCAGTGCTAGGGGGACAGGGGAGGCTTTCTTT
CSARGTGEAFF
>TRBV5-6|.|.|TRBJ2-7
TGTGCCAGCAGAAACGGGGGCGAGCAGTACTTC
CASRNGGEQYF
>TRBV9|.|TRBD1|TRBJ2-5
TGTGCCAGCAGCGTCACCGGGACAGGGGGCGAAGAGACCCAGTACTTC
CASSVTGTGGEETQYF
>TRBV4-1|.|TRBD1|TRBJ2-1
TGCGCCAGCAGCCGCCGGGACAGGGCAGATGATGAGCAGTTCTTC
CASSRRDRADDEQFF
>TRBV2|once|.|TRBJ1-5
TGTGCCAGCAGTGAAGCGCTTCCGGGTACGGGTCAGCCCCAGCATTTT
CASSEALPGTGQPQHF
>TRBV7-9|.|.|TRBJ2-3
TGTGCCAGCAGCTTACAAGGAGGAGGGGCCACAGATACGCAGTATTTT
CASSLQGGGATDTQYF
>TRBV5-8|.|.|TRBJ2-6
TGTGCCAGCAGCCCGGGGAGGGGGTGGCCCCCTGGGGCCAACGTCCTGACTTTC
CASSPGRGWPPGANVLTF
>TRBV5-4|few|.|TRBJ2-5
TGTGCCAGCAGCGGAGGGCAGGGTCGCCAAGAGACCCAGTACTTC
CASSGGQGRQETQYF
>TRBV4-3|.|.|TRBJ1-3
TGCGCCAGCAGCGCCCAGGCACGGCTTGGAAACACCATATATTTT
CASSAQARLGNTIYF
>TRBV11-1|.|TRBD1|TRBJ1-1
TGTGCCAGCAGCTTAGGCCAGGGGGCGCGGGCTTTCTTT
CASSLGQGARAFF
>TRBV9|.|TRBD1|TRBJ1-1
TGTGCCAGCAGCGCGAACACAGGGGTCACTGAAGCTTTCTTT
CASSANTGVTEAFF
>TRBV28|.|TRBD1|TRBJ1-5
TGTGCCAGCAGTCTTGGGACAGGGAGACAGCCCCAGCATTTT
CASSLGTGRQPQHF
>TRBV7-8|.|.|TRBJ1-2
TGTGCCAGCAGCCGACTCGGGACATCCTATGGCTACACCTTC
CASSRLGTSYGYTF